These T cell receptor beta chains were read from a single sample in a study of cytomegalovirus exposure and HLA in healthy donors. Sequenced by immunoSEQ multiplex PCR; TCRdb stores in-frame clones only, minus some. This sample has under 150,000 clones, with 82% found just once. The sequencing sample was made of PBMCs. These receptors all stem from a boy aged 2 to 9 in good health and CMV-seronegative. Both conserved end residues are trimmed from each CDR3.

13	TRBV6-5	TRBJ1-1	ASSPRGVMNTEAF
11	TRBV30	TRBJ2-2	AGQVTNTGELF
17	TRBV19	TRBJ1-5	ASSIRIFRTGGRHQPQH
13	TRBV2	TRBJ2-5	ASTPLEGTQETQY
16	TRBV27	TRBJ1-5	ASSLSWRGGDSNQPQH
11	TRBV7-2	TRBJ1-1	ASSPPGYTEAF
13	TRBV6-5	TRBJ2-6	ASSGEPSGANVLT
14	TRBV30	TRBJ1-2	AWSVKSGTGGGGYT
13	TRBV2	TRBJ2-1	ASSGDFLSYNEQF
11	TRBV5-4	TRBJ1-1	ASSLGRVTEAF
12	TRBV7-2	TRBJ2-1	ASSARTVYNEQF
12	TRBV6-1	TRBJ2-1	ASRRGSGRHEQF
11	TRBV2	TRBJ1-2	ASKPPTRYGYT
12	TRBV5-4	TRBJ1-3	ASSQGQYGNTIY
12	TRBV10-3	TRBJ1-1	AISANRGDTEAF
15	TRBV19	TRBJ1-5	ASSIRGAGAPNQPQH
14	TRBV2	TRBJ2-5	ASSARTTGNRETQY
12	TRBV19	TRBJ1-1	ASSIVQGRGEAF
14	TRBV7-9	TRBJ1-1	SSNPGHTLDNTEAF
12	TRBV30	TRBJ2-2	AWKPRGWTGELF
16	TRBV7-9	TRBJ2-1	ASSSGTSGGADRNEQF
14	TRBV2	TRBJ2-3	ASTYPDSLGADTQY
12	TRBV9	TRBJ2-7	ASSVVSGAYEQY
14	TRBV2	TRBJ2-3	ASSATGQGATDTQY
16	TRBV7-8	TRBJ2-6	ASTSATGAASGANVLT
14	TRBV4-3	TRBJ1-4	ASSQGAVGGDEKLF
12	TRBV29-1	TRBJ1-1	SVEDRDRTDEAF
9	TRBV6-5	TRBJ1-1	ASSSGVWAF
12	TRBV5-6	TRBJ1-2	ASSAGTAGYGYT
13	TRBV6-5	TRBJ2-1	ASNAGTSGVNEQF
13	TRBV10-3	TRBJ1-1	AISGVGDYDAEAF
10	TRBV5-6	-	ASSFQGSEQY
14	TRBV19	TRBJ2-2	ASRIGHNRGTGELF
13	TRBV15	TRBJ2-2	ATLDGTGWAGELF
17	TRBV9	TRBJ2-5	ASSYRPLGVAGYQETQY
15	TRBV5-4	TRBJ1-4	ASSLWLGRSLPPKLF
12	TRBV29-1	TRBJ2-7	SVQGQGRSYEQY
13	TRBV6-5	TRBJ2-7	ASSSTDRGSYEQY
11	TRBV7-2	TRBJ2-7	ASSFEGSGEQY
13	TRBV15	TRBJ2-3	ATSRDWEDNDTQY
11	TRBV5-4	TRBJ1-2	ASSSTVNYGYT
12	TRBV7-9	TRBJ1-1	ASSSGQSNTEAF
14	TRBV7-2	TRBJ2-5	ASSLSSGGAGETQY
9	TRBV11-3	TRBJ2-1	ASSLDDEQF